This T cell receptor beta chain comes out of a study of blood T cell repertoires in COVID-19. Libraries were prepared by immunoSEQ multiplex PCR; TCRdb keeps only in-frame clonotypes and omits some of them. This repertoire shows 100,000 to 120,000 clones, about 88% found once; its top ten account for 3% to 4%. J gave up 1 base and V 4 bases, and 5 bases lay outside the gene matches. The CDR3 runs 15 residues. Germline assignment: CDR1 SGHRS and CDR2 YFSETQ. J is TRBJ2-3 and V is TRBV5-1; 8 nucleotides match TRBD1. The receptor was isolated from a woman between 50 and 59 years old with acute or convalescent COVID-19. The specimen was peripheral blood. This CDR3 reads CASSSQGAGTDTQYF. As DNA, the CDR3 is TGCGCCAGCAGCAGCCAGGGGGCTGGCACAGATACGCAGTATTTT.